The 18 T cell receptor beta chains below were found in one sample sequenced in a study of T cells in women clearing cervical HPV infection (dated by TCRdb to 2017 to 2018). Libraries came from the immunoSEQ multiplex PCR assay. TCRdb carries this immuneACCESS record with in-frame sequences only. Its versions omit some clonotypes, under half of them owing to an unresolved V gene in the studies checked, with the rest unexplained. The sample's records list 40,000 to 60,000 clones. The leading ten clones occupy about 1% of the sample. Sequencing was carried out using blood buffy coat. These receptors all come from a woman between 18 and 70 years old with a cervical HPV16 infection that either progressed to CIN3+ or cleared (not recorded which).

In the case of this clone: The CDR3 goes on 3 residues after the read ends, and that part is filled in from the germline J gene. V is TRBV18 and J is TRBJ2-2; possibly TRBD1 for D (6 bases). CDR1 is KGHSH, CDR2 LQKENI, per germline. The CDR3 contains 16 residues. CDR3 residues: CASSEDSLSGANVLFF. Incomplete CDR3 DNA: TGTGCCAGCTCAGAGGACAGCCTCTCTGGGGCCAACGTG.

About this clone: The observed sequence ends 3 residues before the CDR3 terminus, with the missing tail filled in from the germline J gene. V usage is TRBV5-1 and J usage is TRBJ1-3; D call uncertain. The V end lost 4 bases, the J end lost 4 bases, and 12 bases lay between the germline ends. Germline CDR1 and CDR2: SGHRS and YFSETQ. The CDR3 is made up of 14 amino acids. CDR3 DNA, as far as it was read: TGCGCCAGCAGCCCCACCCGAGGGGGAAACACC. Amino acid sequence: CASSPTRGGNT. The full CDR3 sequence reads CASSPTRGGNTIYF.

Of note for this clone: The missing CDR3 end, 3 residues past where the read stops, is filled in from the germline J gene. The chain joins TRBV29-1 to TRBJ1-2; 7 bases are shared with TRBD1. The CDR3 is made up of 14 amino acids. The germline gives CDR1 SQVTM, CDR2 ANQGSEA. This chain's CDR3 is CSVDRTGNQAGYTF. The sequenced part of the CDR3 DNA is TGCAGCGTTGATCGGACAGGCAACCAAGCAGGC. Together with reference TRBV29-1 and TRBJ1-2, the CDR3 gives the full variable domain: SAVISQKPSRDICQRGTSLTIQCQVDSQVTMMFWYRQQPGQSLTLIATANQGSEATYESGFVIDKFPISRPNLTFSTLTVSNMSPEDSSIYLCSVDRTGNQAGYTFGSGTRLTVV.

CDR3 amino acids: CASSHRDRNQPQHF. CDR3 bases read: TGTGCCAGCTCACACCGGGACAGAAATCAGCCC. The chain has TRBV18 and TRBJ1-5, with 7 bases matching TRBD1. Read sequence stops 3 residues before the CDR3 end, and the germline J gene provides the missing end. The V gene's germline CDR1 is KGHSH and CDR2 LQKENI. The V and J ends lost 4 bases and 4 bases, in that order; junction bases with no gene match: 4. This CDR3 region has 14 residues.

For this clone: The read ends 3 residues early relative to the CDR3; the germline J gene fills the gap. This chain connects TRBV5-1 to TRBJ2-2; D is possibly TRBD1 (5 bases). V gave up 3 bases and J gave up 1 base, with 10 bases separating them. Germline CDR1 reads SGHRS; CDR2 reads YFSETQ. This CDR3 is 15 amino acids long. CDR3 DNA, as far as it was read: TGCGCCAGCAGCTACATCCAGGGGAACACCGGGGAG. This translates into CASSYIQGNTGE. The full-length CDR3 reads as CASSYIQGNTGELFF.

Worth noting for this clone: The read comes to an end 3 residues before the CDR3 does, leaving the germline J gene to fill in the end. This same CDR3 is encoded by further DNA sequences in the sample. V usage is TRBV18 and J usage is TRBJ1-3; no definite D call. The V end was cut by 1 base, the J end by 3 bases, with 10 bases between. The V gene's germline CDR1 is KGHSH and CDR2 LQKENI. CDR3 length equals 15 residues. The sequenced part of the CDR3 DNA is TGTGCCAGCTCACCACTAACAGAGAATGGAAACACC. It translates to CASSPLTENGNT. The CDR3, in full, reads CASSPLTENGNTIYF. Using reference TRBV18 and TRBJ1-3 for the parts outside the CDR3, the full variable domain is NAGVMQNPRHLVRRRGQEARLRCSPMKGHSHVYWYRQLPEEGLKFMVYLQKENIIDESGMPKERFSAEFPKEGPSILRIQQVVRGDSAAYFCASSPLTENGNTIYFGEGSWLTVV.

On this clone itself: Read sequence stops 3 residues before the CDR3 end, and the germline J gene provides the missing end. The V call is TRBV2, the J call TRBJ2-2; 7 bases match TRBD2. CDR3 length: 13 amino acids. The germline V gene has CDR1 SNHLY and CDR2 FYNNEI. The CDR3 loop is CASRGVPVEKLFF. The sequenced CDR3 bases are TGTGCCAGCCGGGGGGTGCCGGTTGAAAAG.

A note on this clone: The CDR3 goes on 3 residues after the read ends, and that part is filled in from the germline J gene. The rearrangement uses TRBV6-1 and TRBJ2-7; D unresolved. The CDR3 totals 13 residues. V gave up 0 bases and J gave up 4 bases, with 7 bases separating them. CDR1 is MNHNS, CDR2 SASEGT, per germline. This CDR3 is CASSEAQTYEQYF. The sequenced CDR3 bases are TGTGCCAGCAGTGAAGCTCAGACTTACGAG.

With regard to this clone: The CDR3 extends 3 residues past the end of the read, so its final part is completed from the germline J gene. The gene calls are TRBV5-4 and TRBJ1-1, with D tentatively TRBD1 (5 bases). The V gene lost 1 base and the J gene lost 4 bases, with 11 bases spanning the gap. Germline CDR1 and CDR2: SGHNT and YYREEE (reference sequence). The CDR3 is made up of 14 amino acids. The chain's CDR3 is CASSLRGEATEAFF. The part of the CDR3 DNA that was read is TGTGCCAGCAGCTTGCGGGGGGAAGCCACTGAA.

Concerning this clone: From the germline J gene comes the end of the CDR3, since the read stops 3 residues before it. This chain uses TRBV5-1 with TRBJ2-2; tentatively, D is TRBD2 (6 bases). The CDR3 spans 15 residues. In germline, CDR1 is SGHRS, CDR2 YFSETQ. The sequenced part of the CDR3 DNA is TGCGCCAGCAGCTTGAGGGTCGGGGACTCCAACGTG. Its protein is CASSLRVGDSNV. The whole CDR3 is CASSLRVGDSNVLFF.

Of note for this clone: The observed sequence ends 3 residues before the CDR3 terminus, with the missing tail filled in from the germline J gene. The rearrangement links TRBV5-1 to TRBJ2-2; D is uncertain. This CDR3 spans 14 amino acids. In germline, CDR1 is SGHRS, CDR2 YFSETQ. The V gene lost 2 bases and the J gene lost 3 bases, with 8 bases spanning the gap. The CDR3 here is CASSLTDDTGELFF. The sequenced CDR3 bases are TGCGCCAGCAGCTTAACAGACGACACCGGGGAG.

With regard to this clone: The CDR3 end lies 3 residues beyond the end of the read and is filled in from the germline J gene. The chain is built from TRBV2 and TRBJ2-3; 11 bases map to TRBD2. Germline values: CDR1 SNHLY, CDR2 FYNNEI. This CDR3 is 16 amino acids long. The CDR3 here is CASSFASGGFQETQYF. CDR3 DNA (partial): TGTGCCAGCAGTTTCGCTAGCGGGGGGTTTCAAGAGACG. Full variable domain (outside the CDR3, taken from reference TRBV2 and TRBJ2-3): EPEVTQTPSHQVTQMGQEVILRCVPISNHLYFYWYRQILGQKVEFLVSFYNNEISEKSEIFDDQFSVERPDGSNFTLKIRSTKLEDSAMYFCASSFASGGFQETQYFGPGTRLTVL.

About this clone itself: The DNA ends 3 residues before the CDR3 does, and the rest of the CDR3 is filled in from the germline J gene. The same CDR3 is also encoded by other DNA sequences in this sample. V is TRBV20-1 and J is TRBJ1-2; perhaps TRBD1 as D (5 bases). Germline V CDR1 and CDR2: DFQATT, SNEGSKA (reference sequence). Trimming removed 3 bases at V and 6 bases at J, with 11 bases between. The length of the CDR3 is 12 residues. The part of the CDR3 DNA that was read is TGCAGTGCTAGCAAACAGGAAAATGGC. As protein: CSASKQENG. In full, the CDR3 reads CSASKQENGYTF.

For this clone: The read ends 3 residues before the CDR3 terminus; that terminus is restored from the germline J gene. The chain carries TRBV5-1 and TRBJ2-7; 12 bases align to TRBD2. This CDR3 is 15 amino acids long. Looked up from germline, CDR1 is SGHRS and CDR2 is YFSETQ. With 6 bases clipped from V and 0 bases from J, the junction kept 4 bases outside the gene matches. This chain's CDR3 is CASTGLAGSSYEQYF. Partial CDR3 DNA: TGCGCCAGCACAGGACTAGCGGGGAGCTCCTACGAG.

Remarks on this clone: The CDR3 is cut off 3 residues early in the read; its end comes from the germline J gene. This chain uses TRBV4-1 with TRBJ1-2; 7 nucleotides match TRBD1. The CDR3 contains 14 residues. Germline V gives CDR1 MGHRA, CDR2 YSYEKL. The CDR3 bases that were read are TGCGCCAGCAGCCACCTGGGACAGAGGGACGGC. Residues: CASSHLGQRDG. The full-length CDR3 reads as CASSHLGQRDGYTF.

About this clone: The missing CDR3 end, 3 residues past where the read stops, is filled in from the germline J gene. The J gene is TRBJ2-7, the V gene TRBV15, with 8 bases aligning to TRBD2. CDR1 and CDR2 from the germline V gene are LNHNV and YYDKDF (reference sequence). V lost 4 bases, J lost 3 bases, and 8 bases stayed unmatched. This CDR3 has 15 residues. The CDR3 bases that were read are TGTGCCACCAGCATCAATAGCGGGGCATACTACGAG. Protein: CATSINSGAYYE. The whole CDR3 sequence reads CATSINSGAYYEQYF.

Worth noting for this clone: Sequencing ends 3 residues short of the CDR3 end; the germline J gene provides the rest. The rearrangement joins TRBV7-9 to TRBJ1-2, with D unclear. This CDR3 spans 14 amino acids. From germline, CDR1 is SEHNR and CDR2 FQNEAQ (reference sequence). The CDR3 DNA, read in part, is TGTGCCAGCAGCTTATTCCCCTTACCAGATACC. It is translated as CASSLFPLPDT. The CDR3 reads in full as CASSLFPLPDTYTF.

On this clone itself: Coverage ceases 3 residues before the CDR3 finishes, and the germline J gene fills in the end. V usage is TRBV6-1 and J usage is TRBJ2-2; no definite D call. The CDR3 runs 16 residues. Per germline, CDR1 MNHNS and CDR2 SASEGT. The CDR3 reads CASSEATHLTNEKLFF. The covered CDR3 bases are TGTGCCAGCAGTGAAGCTACCCACCTGACAAATGAAAAG.